The clone carrying this T cell receptor beta chain has at least ten counts. What it recognizes is unknown. Unsorted libraries were generated from 2 million PBMCs held at -80 degrees C. Via MiXCR, TCRdb re-called the 5' RACE reads, giving one row per CDR3 protein. The profile shows about 82,000 distinct CDR3 sequences, around 2.6% of them singletons. The data stem from a study of neurological immune-mediated disorders. Broader study findings: Expanded clones shared no CDR3 amino acid sequences across subjects, suggesting private repertoires in all groups. The greatest TCR clonal expansion occurred in HTLV-1-associated myelopathy and the least in multiple sclerosis, which fell below healthy controls. Repertoires from 18 of 34 multiple sclerosis patients grouped phylogenetically into a related-CDR3 cluster, suggesting a possible signature.

V lost 5 bases to trimming and J lost 0 bases, with 14 bases between them. The germline gives CDR1 DFQATT, CDR2 SNEGSKA (reference sequence). The CDR3 has 14 amino acids. This chain connects TRBV20-1 to TRBJ2-7, with D unresolved. The TCR was taken from a woman in her thirties with multiple sclerosis. The source material was PBMCs. CDR3 residues: CSAESGSPSYEQYF. The CDR3 DNA reads TGCAGTGCTGAATCCGGGTCCCCCTCCTACGAGCAGTACTTC.